The next 6 T cell receptor beta chains were all read from a single sample in a study of OX40 agonist ivuxolimab in advanced cancers. TCRdb's table, derived via immunoSEQ multiplex PCR, lists solely in-frame clones and lacks some. Among about 79,000 clones, 91% were seen once, and the ten largest hold approximately 7.7%. Sequenced material: CD4+ or CD8+ T cells sorted from blood, taken in a trial of the OX40 agonist ivuxolimab. The receptors were gathered from an adult with an advanced solid tumor such as melanoma, head and neck, liver or kidney cancer.

The chain has TRBV7-2 and TRBJ2-5, with D possibly TRBD2 on 5 matching bases. Trimming stripped 4 bases from V and 5 bases from J, with 11 bases between. Germline V gene sequence: CDR1 SGHTA, CDR2 FQGNSA. This CDR3 is built from 13 residues. The CDR3 region is CASSSRRWETQYF. In DNA form, the CDR3 reads TGTGCCAGCAGCTCCAGGAGGTGGGAGACCCAGTACTTC. Filled out from reference TRBV7-2 and TRBJ2-5, the complete variable domain reads GAGVSQSPSNKVTEKGKDVELRCDPISGHTALYWYRQSLGQGLEFLIYFQGNSAPDKSGLPSDRFSAERTGGSVSTLTIQRTQQEDSAVYLCASSSRRWETQYFGPGTRLLVL.

The rearrangement links TRBV28 to TRBJ2-7; 10 nucleotides align to TRBD1. After removal of 4 bases from V and 0 bases from J, the junction contained 3 bases not matched to a gene. Germline CDR1 reads MDHEN; CDR2 reads SYDVKM. The CDR3 runs to 15 residues. CDR3 sequence (DNA): TGTGCCAGCAGTTCGGGACAGGGGAGCTCCTACGAGCAGTACTTC. This gives the protein CASSSGQGSSYEQYF. The full variable domain, its missing parts supplied by reference TRBV28 and TRBJ2-7, is DVKVTQSSRYLVKRTGEKVFLECVQDMDHENMFWYRQDPGLGLRLIYFSYDVKMKEKGDIPEGYSVSREKKERFSLILESASTNQTSMYLCASSSGQGSSYEQYFGPGTRLTVT.

This clone was detected only once. The chain combines TRBV28 with TRBJ2-7; D is possibly TRBD1 or TRBD2 (5 bases each). CDR1 is MDHEN and CDR2 is SYDVKM in the germline V gene. V was pared by 4 bases and J by 4 bases, with 14 bases between. The CDR3 runs 14 residues. CDR3 in DNA: TGTGCCAGCAGTTCCGGGACGGTCAATTACGAGCAGTACTTC. This gives the protein CASSSGTVNYEQYF.

Here the CDR3 reads CAINSGTSGGYNEQFF. CDR3 DNA sequence: TGTGCCATCAATTCCGGGACTAGCGGGGGCTACAATGAGCAGTTCTTC. The genes are TRBV10-3 and TRBJ2-1; 14 bases line up with TRBD2. This CDR3 is 16 amino acids long. Germline loops: CDR1 ENHRY, CDR2 SYGVKD. Germline trimming cut 7 bases from V and 3 bases from J; bases unmatched to any gene: 5.

The chain couples TRBV12-5 to TRBJ1-1; TRBD1 matches 8 bases. With 5 bases clipped from V and 5 bases from J, the junction kept 10 bases outside the gene matches. Germline CDR1 and CDR2: LGHNT and FRNRAP. The length of the CDR3 is 15 residues. CDR3 in amino acids: CASGMGTGLRTEAFF. The CDR3 coding sequence is TGTGCTAGTGGTATGGGGACAGGTTTGAGGACTGAAGCTTTCTTT.

J is TRBJ2-3 and V is TRBV5-1; 10 positions agree with TRBD2. Germline V gene data show CDR1 as SGHRS and CDR2 as YFSETQ. The CDR3 is 17 residues long. V lost 2 bases and J lost 3; bases outside the gene matches: 9. CDR3 residues: CASSLVPSGSMTDTQYF. The CDR3 DNA reads as TGCGCCAGCAGCTTAGTCCCTAGCGGGAGTATGACAGATACGCAGTATTTT.